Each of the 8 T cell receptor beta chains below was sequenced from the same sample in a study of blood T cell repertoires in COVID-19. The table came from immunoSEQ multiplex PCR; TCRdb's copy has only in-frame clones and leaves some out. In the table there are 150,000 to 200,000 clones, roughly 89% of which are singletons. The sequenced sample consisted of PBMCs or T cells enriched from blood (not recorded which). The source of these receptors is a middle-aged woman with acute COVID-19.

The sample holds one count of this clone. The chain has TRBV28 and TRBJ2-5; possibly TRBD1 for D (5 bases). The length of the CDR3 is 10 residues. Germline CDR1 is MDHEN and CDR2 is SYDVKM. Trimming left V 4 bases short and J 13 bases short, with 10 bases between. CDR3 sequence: CASSSRVVYF. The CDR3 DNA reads TGTGCCAGCAGTTCCAGGGTAGTGTACTTC.

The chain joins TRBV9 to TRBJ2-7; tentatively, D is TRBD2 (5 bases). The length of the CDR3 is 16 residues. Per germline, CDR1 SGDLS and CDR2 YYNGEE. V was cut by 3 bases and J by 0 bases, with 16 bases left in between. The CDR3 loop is CASSDTPGSSSYEQYF. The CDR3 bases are TGTGCCAGCAGCGACACCCCGGGGTCCAGCTCCTACGAGCAGTACTTC. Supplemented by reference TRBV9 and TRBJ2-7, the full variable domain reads DSGVTQTPKHLITATGQRVTLRCSPRSGDLSVYWYQQSLDQGLQFLIQYYNGEERAKGNILERFSAQQFPDLHSELNLSSLELGDSALYFCASSDTPGSSSYEQYFGPGTRLTVT.

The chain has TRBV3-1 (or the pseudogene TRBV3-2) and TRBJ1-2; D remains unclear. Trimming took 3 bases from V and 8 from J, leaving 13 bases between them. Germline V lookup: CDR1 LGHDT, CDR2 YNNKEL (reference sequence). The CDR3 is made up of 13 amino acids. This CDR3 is CASSHNSPPGYTF. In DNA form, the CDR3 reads TGTGCCAGCAGCCATAACTCCCCGCCCGGCTACACCTTC.

The CDR3 DNA reads TGTGCCAGCAGCCAGGGGATCTCGGCCAACGTCCTGACTTTC. It codes for CASSQGISANVLTF. V is TRBV6-5 and J is TRBJ2-6, with D possibly matching TRBD1 (6 bases). The CDR3 consists of 14 residues. Germline lookup yields CDR1 MNHEY and CDR2 SVGAGI. V was shortened by 6 bases and J by 6 bases, with 12 bases between the two germline ends.

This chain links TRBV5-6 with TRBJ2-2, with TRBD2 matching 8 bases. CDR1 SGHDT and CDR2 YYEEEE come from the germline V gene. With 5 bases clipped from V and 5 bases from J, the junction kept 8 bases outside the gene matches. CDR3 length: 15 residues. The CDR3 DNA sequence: TGTGCCAGCAGTCGACGGGGGGGCCGGACCGGGGAGCTGTTTTTT. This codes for CASSRRGGRTGELFF.

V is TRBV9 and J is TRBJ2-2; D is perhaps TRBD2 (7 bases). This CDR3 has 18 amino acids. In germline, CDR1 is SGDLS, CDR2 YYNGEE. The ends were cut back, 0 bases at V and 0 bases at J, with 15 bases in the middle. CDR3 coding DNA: TGTGCCAGCAGCGTAGATGGGAGGGGGGCTGCGAACACCGGGGAGCTGTTTTTT. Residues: CASSVDGRGAANTGELFF.

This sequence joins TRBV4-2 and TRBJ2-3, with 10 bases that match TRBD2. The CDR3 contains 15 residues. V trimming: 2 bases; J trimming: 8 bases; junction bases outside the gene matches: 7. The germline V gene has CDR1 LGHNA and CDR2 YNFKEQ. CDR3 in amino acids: CASSQPSGGKGTQYF. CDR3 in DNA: TGTGCCAGCAGCCAACCTAGCGGGGGAAAGGGTACGCAGTATTTT.

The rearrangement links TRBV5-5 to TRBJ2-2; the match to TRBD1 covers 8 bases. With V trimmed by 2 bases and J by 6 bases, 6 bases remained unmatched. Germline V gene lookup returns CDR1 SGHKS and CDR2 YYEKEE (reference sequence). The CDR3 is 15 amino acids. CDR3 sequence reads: CASSLQGVGAGELFF. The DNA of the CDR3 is TGTGCCAGCAGCTTACAGGGGGTCGGCGCCGGGGAGCTGTTTTTT.